The 2 T cell receptor beta chains below were found in one sample sequenced in a study of blood T cell repertoires in COVID-19. The table came from immunoSEQ multiplex PCR; TCRdb's copy has only in-frame clones and leaves some out. The repertoire holds 37,000 or so clones, with approximately 91% as singletons. Input material: peripheral blood. Receptors were obtained from a man aged 55 to 70 with active COVID-19.

The gene calls are TRBV10-3 and TRBJ2-2, with 7 bases matching TRBD2. Trimming at V came to 4 bases and at J to 5 bases, leaving 1 base not matched to a gene. The CDR3 contains 13 residues. The germline V gene encodes CDR1 ENHRY and CDR2 SYGVKD. The DNA for the CDR3 is TGTGCCATCAGTGGCGGGGGTACCGGGGAGCTGTTTTTT. Protein: CAISGGGTGELFF.

The chain is built from TRBV10-3 and TRBJ2-7; 10 nucleotides align to TRBD1. Trimming at V came to 2 bases and at J to 1 base, leaving 8 bases not matched to a gene. The CDR3 consists of 17 residues. In germline, CDR1 is ENHRY, CDR2 SYGVKD. For the CDR3, the DNA is TGTGCCATCAGTGAGGACAGGGGGCTTGCGGCTTCCTACGAGCAGTACTTC. This translates into CAISEDRGLAASYEQYF.